Each of the 22 T cell receptor beta chains below was sequenced from the same sample in a study of T cells in Graves' hyperthyroidism and ophthalmopathy (dated by TCRdb to the late 2010s). The library was generated by multiplex PCR. TCRdb records Illumina HiSeq 2000 as the sequencer. The TCR beta CDR3 regions were amplified from RNA transcripts. For the first round of RT-PCR on the TCR CDR3, the HTBI primer set was used together with the Qiagen OneStep RT-PCR kit. In-frame beta chains were kept once TCRdb had trimmed the public reads at Q25 with fastp and called clones with MiXCR. Entries are consolidated by CDR3 protein sequence, retaining the most common genes and DNA. Here the sample has 500,000 to 550,000 distinct CDR3 sequences; 15% to 20% occur a single time. The ten largest clones capture 47% of the sample. Specimen: blood. The receptors originated from a man in his forties with Graves' ophthalmopathy.

As to this clonotype: The DNA is left out, because the CDR3 cannot be placed on it with certainty; the CDR3 is given as TCRdb lists it. The chain employs TRBV6-6 and TRBJ2-5. The CDR3 is 13 amino acids in total, end residues counted. The germline gives CDR1 MNHNY, CDR2 SVGAGI (reference sequence). The CDR3 loop reads CASSYPRVAVGNF.

The rearrangement links TRBV5-1 to TRBJ1-6; D unresolved. The germline V gene encodes CDR1 SGHRS and CDR2 YFSETQ. The CDR3 runs 16 residues. Deletions cut 0 bases from V and 4 bases from J, with 11 bases between. CDR3 amino acids: CASSLVFRGYNSPLHF. CDR3 nucleotides: TGCGCCAGCAGCTTGGTTTTCCGTGGGTATAATTCACCCCTCCACTTT. The whole variable domain, filled in from reference TRBV5-1 and TRBJ1-6, reads KAGVTQTPRYLIKTRGQQVTLSCSPISGHRSVSWYQQTPGQGLQFLFEYFSETQRNKGNFPGRFSGRQFSNSRSEMNVSTLELGDSALYLCASSLVFRGYNSPLHFGNGTRLTVT.

As to this clonotype: The junction shows a germline mismatch at one end, possibly a read error. The V and J genes are TRBV7-9 and TRBJ2-1; TRBD1 aligns across 7 bases. CDR1 and CDR2 (germline): SEHNR, FQNEAQ (reference sequence). This CDR3 has 15 residues. This CDR3 reads CASSLGQSYYNEQFF. The CDR3 coding sequence is TGCGCCAGCAGCCTGGGACAGTCCTACTACAATGAGCAGTTCTTC. The full variable domain, rest sourced from reference TRBV7-9 and TRBJ2-1, is DTGVSQNPRHKITKRGQNVTFRCDPISEHNRLYWYRQTLGQGPEFLTYFQNEAQLEKSRLLSDRFSAERPKGSFSTLEIQRTEQGDSAMYLCASSLGQSYYNEQFFGPGTRLTVL.

The table lists this clonotype with many counts. The rearrangement links TRBV6-1 to TRBJ1-2; tentative D call: TRBD1 (5 bases). CDR1 and CDR2 from the germline V gene are MNHNS and SASEGT. This CDR3 is 17 amino acids long. Trimming stripped 7 bases from V and 0 bases from J, with 21 bases between. The chain's CDR3 is CASTRTGGAVSNYGYTF. The CDR3 DNA sequence: TGTGCCAGCACCCGAACAGGAGGGGCCGTATCTAACTATGGCTACACCTTC.

The genes are TRBV20-1 and TRBJ2-7, with 12 positions matching TRBD1. V gave up 8 bases and J gave up 3 bases; unmatched junction bases: 8. This CDR3 region has 14 residues. Looked up from germline, CDR1 is DFQATT and CDR2 is SNEGSKA (reference sequence). The chain's CDR3 is CSTFRDRGLYEQYF. CDR3 sequence (DNA): TGCAGTACGTTCCGGGACAGGGGGCTCTACGAGCAGTACTTC.

This clonotype showed up many times. The chain recombines TRBV5-1 with TRBJ1-1, with 8 bases lining up with TRBD1. The germline V gene encodes CDR1 SGHRS and CDR2 YFSETQ. After removal of 1 base from V and 7 bases from J, the junction contained 3 bases not matched to a gene. This CDR3 region has 13 residues. The CDR3 loop reads CASSLIQGGEAFF. The CDR3 DNA reads TGCGCCAGCAGCTTGATACAGGGGGGTGAAGCTTTCTTT. Supplemented by reference TRBV5-1 and TRBJ1-1, the full variable domain reads KAGVTQTPRYLIKTRGQQVTLSCSPISGHRSVSWYQQTPGQGLQFLFEYFSETQRNKGNFPGRFSGRQFSNSRSEMNVSTLELGDSALYLCASSLIQGGEAFFGQGTRLTVV.

J is TRBJ1-5 and V is TRBV5-1; 12 nucleotides line up with TRBD1. V shed 1 base and J 5 bases; nucleotides not matched to a gene: 4. Germline CDR1 is SGHRS and CDR2 is YFSETQ. The CDR3 length is 16 residues. The CDR3 sequence is CASSLYGTGGDQPQHF. The CDR3 region has the DNA TGCGCCAGCAGCTTGTACGGGACAGGGGGCGATCAGCCCCAGCATTTT.

The sample holds many counts of this clonotype. The rearrangement joins TRBV2 to TRBJ2-1; no firm D call. V was shortened by 2 bases and J by 12 bases, with 11 bases between the two germline ends. Germline CDR1 and CDR2: SNHLY and FYNNEI. This CDR3 has 12 residues. In DNA form, the CDR3 reads TGTGCCAGCAGTGAACCCCCCGCGGCGCAGTTCTTC. Its protein product is CASSEPPAAQFF.

This sequence joins TRBV19 and TRBJ2-5, with D perhaps matching TRBD2 (6 bases). The CDR3 loop spans 14 amino acids. Per the germline V gene, CDR1 is LNHDA and CDR2 is SQIVND (reference sequence). V dropped 4 bases and J dropped 2 bases, with 11 bases sitting between them. CDR3 DNA: TGTGCCAGTAGTACAACGGGACTGCAAGAGACCCAGTACTTC. Translation: CASSTTGLQETQYF.

This clonotype occurred many times. The chain uses TRBV7-3 and TRBJ2-2; 7 nucleotides agree with TRBD2. With 2 bases clipped from V and 7 bases from J, the junction kept 4 bases outside the gene matches. The germline gives CDR1 SGHTA, CDR2 FQGTGA. This CDR3 has 14 residues. CDR3 coding DNA: TGTGCCAGCAGCTTAGGGGGGGACTTCGGGGAGCTGTTTTTT. The encoded protein is CASSLGGDFGELFF.

The gene calls are TRBV14 and TRBJ1-5, with a possible D match to TRBD1 (5 bases). Trimming removed 0 bases from V and 0 bases from J, with 12 bases in between. CDR1 and CDR2 from the germline V gene are SGHDN and FVKESK. This CDR3 region has 17 residues. The CDR3 nucleotides are TGTGCCAGCAGCCAAGAATGGGGCCTATATAGCAATCAGCCCCAGCATTTT. Translated: CASSQEWGLYSNQPQHF.

V and J are TRBV9 and TRBJ2-2; tentative D call: TRBD1 (6 bases). Trimming cost V 3 bases and J 2 bases, with 11 bases left between them. This CDR3 has 15 residues. CDR1 is SGDLS, CDR2 YYNGEE, per germline. This chain's CDR3 is CASSGPGQNTGELFF. DNA for the CDR3: TGTGCCAGCAGCGGTCCGGGACAAAACACCGGGGAGCTGTTTTTT.

This clonotype has more than one count but fewer than ten. The chain joins TRBV2 to TRBJ2-1; TRBD2 agrees at 9 bases. The CDR3 covers 15 residues. The germline CDR1 and CDR2 sequences are SNHLY and FYNNEI. Trimming removed 7 bases from V and 8 bases from J; junction bases left unmatched: 12. The CDR3 loop reads CASTVRGGDGHEQFF. DNA for the CDR3: TGTGCCAGCACAGTGCGGGGGGGGGATGGCCATGAGCAGTTCTTC.

This clonotype has more than one count but fewer than ten. This chain joins TRBV6-1 and TRBJ2-2, with D perhaps matching TRBD1 (5 bases). Per germline, CDR1 MNHNS and CDR2 SASEGT. The length of the CDR3 is 15 residues. V was shortened by 7 bases and J by 3 bases, with 15 bases between the two germline ends. This chain's CDR3 is CASKDKGQYTGELFF. In DNA form, the CDR3 reads TGTGCCAGCAAAGATAAGGGGCAGTACACCGGGGAGCTGTTTTTT.

This clonotype was observed a few times. The chain recombines TRBV4-2 with TRBJ2-1; 11 bases match TRBD2. V shed 2 bases, J shed 4 bases, and the junction held 4 bases outside the gene matches. In germline, CDR1 is LGHNA, CDR2 YNFKEQ. The CDR3 sequence is 16 residues long. Here the CDR3 DNA reads TGTGCCAGCAGCCAAAGCGGACTAGCGGGTTACAATGAGCAGTTCTTC. This translates into CASSQSGLAGYNEQFF.

This clonotype was detected only a few times. The rearrangement uses TRBV18 and TRBJ2-4, with D possibly TRBD1 on 6 matching bases. CDR3 size: 14 residues. V lost 5 bases and J lost 12, with 20 bases in between. Per the germline V gene, CDR1 is KGHSH and CDR2 is LQKENI. CDR3 bases: TGTGCCAGCTCATCGGAACAGGGTTTGGATGGTCAGTACTTC. This sequence encodes CASSSEQGLDGQYF.

The table lists this clonotype with a few counts. V gene TRBV7-2 combines with J gene TRBJ2-7; 12 bases are a match to TRBD2. The CDR3 sequence is 17 residues long. Germline-derived CDR1 and CDR2 are SGHTA and FQGNSA. V lost 1 base, J lost 4 bases, and 8 bases stayed unmatched. CDR3 region: CASSLGASGRALYEQYF. CDR3 sequence (DNA): TGTGCCAGCAGCTTAGGGGCTAGCGGGAGGGCCTTGTACGAGCAGTACTTC.

This clonotype was seen repeatedly, ten times or more. The chain is built from TRBV12-3 or TRBV12-4 and TRBJ2-2, with D possibly being TRBD2 (5 bases). V lost 9 bases, J lost 4 bases, and 9 bases lay in between. The length of the CDR3 is 12 residues. The CDR3 sequence is CASGLATGELFF. The CDR3 nucleotides read TGTGCCAGTGGACTGGCCACCGGGGAGCTGTTTTTT.

V is TRBV18 and J is TRBJ2-5, with a possible D match to TRBD2 (5 bases). Per germline, CDR1 KGHSH and CDR2 LQKENI. V was shortened by 1 base and J by 5 bases, with 5 bases between the two germline ends. The CDR3 runs to 12 residues. DNA of the CDR3: TGTGCCAGCTCACCACGGGAGGAGACCCAGTACTTC. Translation: CASSPREETQYF.

The rearrangement links TRBV5-5 to TRBJ2-4; 7 bases fit TRBD1. V lost 4 bases and J lost 1; bases outside the gene matches: 8. CDR1 SGHKS and CDR2 YYEKEE come from the germline V gene (reference sequence). The CDR3 sequence is 16 residues long. The CDR3 spells CASSLTGFRAKNIQYF. The CDR3 DNA reads as TGTGCCAGCAGCCTGACAGGGTTCCGGGCCAAAAACATTCAGTACTTC.

The chain employs TRBV5-1 and TRBJ1-5; tentatively, D is TRBD1 (6 bases). CDR1 and CDR2 (germline): SGHRS, YFSETQ. The V gene lost 0 bases and the J gene lost 7 bases, with 14 bases spanning the gap. The CDR3 spans 15 residues. CDR3 loop: CASSLGGTGGQPQHF. CDR3 DNA: TGCGCCAGCAGCTTGGGGGGCACCGGGGGCCAGCCCCAGCATTTT.

This clonotype occurred a few times. This chain uses TRBV5-1 with TRBJ1-6; TRBD1 matches 7 bases. Germline CDR1 SGHRS, CDR2 YFSETQ. V shed 4 bases, J shed 10 bases, and the junction held 14 bases outside the gene matches. CDR3 size: 16 residues. The CDR3 DNA is TGCGCCAGCAGCCTATTGGACAGGATGGATCGCTCACCCCTCCACTTT. Residues: CASSLLDRMDRSPLHF.